This T cell receptor beta chain was sequenced in a study of T cell responses to AZD1222 COVID-19 vaccine. Study findings and constraints: Seropositive AZD1222 recipients at baseline numbered only 6 or 7.

Details on this clone: As yet, its antigen is unknown.

The CDR3 totals 14 residues. V shed 3 bases, J shed 7 bases, and the junction held 5 bases outside the gene matches. Germline CDR1 SGHRS, CDR2 YFSETQ. Sequenced by immunoSEQ multiplex PCR; TCRdb stores in-frame clones only, minus some. The sample holds about 150,000 clones, roughly nine tenths seen once. The sequence came from an adult in good health. The sample here was peripheral blood, taken on day 0 of AZD1222 vaccination. This sequence joins TRBV5-1 and TRBJ1-4, with 8 bases aligning to TRBD1. DNA for the CDR3: TGCGCCAGCAGCTCTCCAGGGGGCAGTGAAAAACTGTTTTTT. This gives the protein CASSSPGGSEKLFF.